Listed here are 10 T cell receptor beta chains from one sample, sequenced in a study of shared clonotypes between healthy human individuals. Repertoires were generated with immunoSEQ multiplex PCR, while TCRdb's copy carries only in-frame clones and drops some. This sample has over a million clones, with about 96% found just once. Source material: naive CD4+ T cells sorted from blood. Documented subset: CD45RA+ positively selected. These receptors were collected from a young man in good health.

V gene TRBV7-9 combines with J gene TRBJ2-1, with D perhaps matching TRBD1 (6 bases). CDR1 is SEHNR and CDR2 is FQNEAQ in the germline V gene (reference sequence). This CDR3 is 16 amino acids long. V was pared by 4 bases and J by 4 bases, with 17 bases between. CDR3 amino acids: CASSSDRPPGYNEQFF. In DNA form, the CDR3 reads TGTGCCAGCAGCTCAGACAGGCCACCGGGGTACAATGAGCAGTTCTTC.

The gene calls are TRBV5-8 and TRBJ2-7; maybe TRBD1 (6 bases). The germline V and J ends were trimmed by 4 bases and 6 bases, with 14 bases remaining between them. Germline CDR1 and CDR2: SGHTS and YDEGEE. CDR3 length equals 13 residues. Written as DNA, the CDR3 is TGTGCCAGCAGCAACTCAGGGGTCCCCGAGCAGTACTTC. The encoded protein is CASSNSGVPEQYF. Looking up the rest from reference TRBV5-8 and TRBJ2-7 gives the full variable domain: EAGVTQSPTHLIKTRGQQATLRCSPISGHTSVYWYQQALGLGLQFLLWYDEGEERNRGNFPPRFSGRQFPNYSSELNVNALELEDSALYLCASSNSGVPEQYFGPGTRLTVT.

This clone has a single count. The chain has TRBV5-8 and TRBJ2-1; tentative D call: TRBD1 (6 bases). Germline V lookup: CDR1 SGHTS, CDR2 YDEGEE. CDR3 length: 14 amino acids. Trimming removed 0 bases from V and 7 bases from J, with 11 bases in between. CDR3 in DNA: TGTGCCAGCAGCTTGGTGGCCAGGGGAAATGAGCAGTTCTTC. Translation gives CASSLVARGNEQFF.

The chain recombines TRBV7-6 with TRBJ2-5; D is ambiguous. The CDR3 loop spans 11 amino acids. The V gene lost 3 bases and the J gene lost 5 bases, with 4 bases spanning the gap. Germline CDR1 SGHVS, CDR2 FNYEAQ. CDR3 in amino acids: CASSFDETQYF. The DNA of the CDR3 is TGTGCCAGCAGCTTCGACGAGACCCAGTACTTC.

The V and J genes are TRBV20-1 and TRBJ1-1; no clear D gene. Germline V gives CDR1 DFQATT, CDR2 SNEGSKA (reference sequence). The CDR3 is made up of 11 amino acids. Trimming shortened V by 4 bases and J by 7 bases, and 10 bases separated the two germline ends. The CDR3: CSANRIVEAFF. CDR3 sequence (DNA): TGCAGTGCTAACAGAATCGTTGAAGCTTTCTTT.

The chain is built from TRBV4-2 and TRBJ1-2; TRBD1 matches at 8 bases. CDR1 and CDR2 from the germline V gene are LGHNA and YNFKEQ. V dropped 0 bases and J dropped 7; count of bases not matched to a gene: 10. The CDR3 consists of 16 residues. CDR3 nucleotide sequence: TGTGCCAGCAGCCAAGACCTGGCAGGGGGCGTATCTGGCTACACCTTC. Translated, it gives CASSQDLAGGVSGYTF.

This chain uses TRBV28 with TRBJ2-5; TRBD1 matches at 10 bases. J was trimmed by 5 bases and V by 8 bases; bases with no gene match: 5. Germline lookup yields CDR1 MDHEN and CDR2 SYDVKM. CDR3 length: 13 residues. The CDR3 DNA reads as TGTGCCAGCCTGACAGGGGGCAGGGAGACCCAGTACTTC. Translating gives CASLTGGRETQYF.

This clone was seen once. The genes are TRBV4-3 and TRBJ2-3, with 8 bases aligning to TRBD2. The germline gives CDR1 LGHNA, CDR2 YSLEER. V was clipped by 1 base and J by 2 bases; unmatched bases: 5. This CDR3 comprises 16 residues. CDR3 sequence: CASSQVGAGVTDTQYF. The CDR3 DNA follows: TGCGCCAGCAGCCAAGTAGGAGCGGGAGTCACAGATACGCAGTATTTT.

The chain links TRBV29-1 to TRBJ2-6; 7 positions agree with TRBD1. Trimming at V came to 6 bases and at J to 0 bases, leaving 11 bases not matched to a gene. The CDR3 covers 17 residues. Germline CDR1 reads SQVTM; CDR2 reads ANQGSEA. CDR3: CSVRTTGASSGANVLTF. CDR3 DNA: TGCAGCGTCCGTACCACAGGGGCTAGCTCTGGGGCCAACGTCCTGACTTTC.

The gene calls are TRBV2 and TRBJ2-5, with D perhaps TRBD2 (5 bases). The CDR3 contains 15 residues. Germline-derived CDR1 and CDR2 are SNHLY and FYNNEI. Between the trimmed V and J ends, which lost 7 bases and 2 bases, there was a span of 17 bases. The CDR3 reads CASKKEGEIQETQYF. CDR3 DNA sequence: TGTGCCAGCAAAAAAGAGGGAGAAATACAAGAGACCCAGTACTTC.